A single sample is the source of the 16 T cell receptor beta chains below, sequenced in a study of blood T cell repertoires in COVID-19. Only in-frame clones appear in the TCRdb table, and some are missing; sequencing was by immunoSEQ multiplex PCR. The sample lists some 250,000 clones, approximately 86% seen once, with about 3% in the top ten. Sequencing used peripheral blood. The receptors stem from a woman under 40 who had recovered from COVID-19.

This rearrangement joins TRBV2 to TRBJ2-5, with D tentatively TRBD2 (5 bases). With 4 bases removed from V and 5 bases from J, the gap between germline ends came to 17 bases. The germline V gene has CDR1 SNHLY and CDR2 FYNNEI. This CDR3 spans 15 amino acids. For the CDR3, the DNA is TGTGCCAGCAGTGCCATAACTAGTACGGGGGAGACCCAGTACTTC. As protein: CASSAITSTGETQYF.

The chain joins TRBV11-2 to TRBJ2-1; TRBD2 matches at 9 bases. The CDR3 extends over 16 amino acids. J was trimmed by 7 bases and V by 2 bases; bases with no gene match: 9. In germline, CDR1 is SGHAT, CDR2 FQNNGV. For the CDR3, the DNA is TGTGCCAGCAGCTTATCGGCGGGGGGGCCGAGGAATGAGCAGTTCTTC. Translated: CASSLSAGGPRNEQFF.

The table lists this clone with a count of one. This chain joins TRBV7-9 and TRBJ2-6, with a weak D call TRBD1 (6 bases). The CDR3 spans 18 residues. The germline gives CDR1 SEHNR, CDR2 FQNEAQ (reference sequence). Trimming cost V 4 bases and J 0 bases, with 16 bases left between them. The CDR3 region has the DNA TGTGCCAGCAGCTCCCTAGACAGGACCAGCTCTGGGGCCAACGTCCTGACTTTC. It yields the protein CASSSLDRTSSGANVLTF.

Notes on this clone: The same CDR3 can be traced to other DNA sequences in this sample. The rearrangement uses TRBV27 and TRBJ1-5; the D is unclear. The V gene lost 2 bases and the J gene lost 1 base, with 6 bases spanning the gap. This CDR3 contains 14 residues. From germline, CDR1 is MNHEY and CDR2 SMNVEV (reference sequence). DNA for the CDR3: TGTGCCAGCAGTTTACGGGGAAGCAATCAGCCCCAGCATTTT. Translated: CASSLRGSNQPQHF.

This clone has a handful of counts. Other DNA sequences within the sample encode an identical CDR3. The CDR3 protein is CASSRDTEAFF. The CDR3 DNA reads TGTGCCAGCAGTCGCGACACTGAAGCTTTCTTT. The gene calls are TRBV6-5 and TRBJ1-1; D gene ambiguous. There are 11 residues in the CDR3. Germline V CDR1 and CDR2: MNHEY, SVGAGI. V lost 5 bases and J lost 3, with 4 bases in between.

About this clone itself: The identical CDR3 is also encoded by other nucleotide sequences in the sample. V and J are TRBV7-9 and TRBJ1-6, with D unclear. The germline V gene has CDR1 SEHNR and CDR2 FQNEAQ (reference sequence). The CDR3 length is 13 residues. Trimming pared 3 bases from V and 8 bases from J, leaving 8 bases between. The CDR3 region is CASSFRGDSPLHF. The CDR3 DNA follows: TGTGCCAGCAGCTTTCGAGGAGATTCACCCCTCCACTTT.

The chain recombines TRBV19 with TRBJ1-4; 10 nucleotides align to TRBD1. V was pared by 8 bases and J by 5 bases, with 11 bases of the junction left unmatched. Germline V gene lookup returns CDR1 LNHDA and CDR2 SQIVND (reference sequence). This CDR3 is built from 16 residues. This CDR3 reads CASRRGGTGVNEKLFF. The DNA of the CDR3 is TGTGCCAGTCGCCGGGGGGGGACAGGGGTCAATGAAAAACTGTTTTTT.

This clone showed up just a few times. The chain uses TRBV6-5 and TRBJ1-2; 7 bases map to TRBD1. Trimming removed 6 bases from V and 8 bases from J; junction bases left unmatched: 15. The CDR3 totals 15 residues. Germline V gene lookup returns CDR1 MNHEY and CDR2 SVGAGI. CDR3 amino acids: CASRHLREGARGYTF. The CDR3, as DNA: TGTGCCAGCAGACACCTCCGGGAGGGGGCAAGGGGCTACACCTTC.

This clone has only one observation. The chain is built from TRBV2 and TRBJ2-3; no clear D. From germline, CDR1 is SNHLY and CDR2 FYNNEI. The V and J ends lost 7 bases and 1 base respectively, with 6 bases between them. The CDR3 runs 12 residues. The CDR3: CASNSGTDTQYF. CDR3 coding DNA: TGTGCCAGCAATTCGGGCACAGATACGCAGTATTTT.

The chain's CDR3 is CAIPRTGDSYEQYF. The CDR3 DNA follows: TGTGCCATCCCGCGGACAGGGGATTCCTACGAGCAGTACTTC. J is TRBJ2-7 and V is TRBV11-2, with 9 nucleotides matching TRBD1. Germline V CDR1 and CDR2: SGHAT, FQNNGV. This CDR3 has 14 residues. V dropped 10 bases and J dropped 1; count of bases not matched to a gene: 8. Full variable domain (remainder filled in from reference TRBV11-2 and TRBJ2-7): EAGVAQSPRYKIIEKRQSVAFWCNPISGHATLYWYQQILGQGPKLLIQFQNNGVVDDSQLPKDRFSAERLKGVDSTLKIQPAKLEDSAVYLCAIPRTGDSYEQYFGPGTRLTVT.

The V gene is TRBV11-2, the J gene TRBJ1-5, with D hard to call. Trimming shortened V by 5 bases and J by 5 bases, and 10 bases separated the two germline ends. The CDR3 runs to 13 residues. The germline CDR1 and CDR2 sequences are SGHAT and FQNNGV. CDR3 residues: CASSLSGDQPQHF. CDR3 sequence (DNA): TGTGCCAGCAGCCTATCCGGGGATCAGCCCCAGCATTTT.

This clone has only a few counts. The chain is built from TRBV6-4 and TRBJ1-6; D is undetermined. CDR1 is MRHNA, CDR2 SNTAGT, per germline. The germline V and J ends were trimmed by 0 bases and 5 bases, with 8 bases remaining between them. The CDR3 sequence is 15 residues long. The CDR3 DNA is TGTGCCAGCAGTGACTCGGGAGGAAATAATTCACCCCTCCACTTT. Amino acid sequence: CASSDSGGNNSPLHF.

As regards this clone: Other DNA sequences within the sample encode an identical CDR3. The chain recombines TRBV9 with TRBJ2-2; TRBD2 might be the D (5 bases). Deletions cut 0 bases from V and 4 bases from J, with 7 bases between. Looked up from germline, CDR1 is SGDLS and CDR2 is YYNGEE. CDR3 length equals 14 residues. CDR3 in DNA: TGTGCCAGCAGCGTAGGACGGGGCACCGGGGAGCTGTTTTTT. This encodes CASSVGRGTGELFF.

Notes on this clone: Germline and junction disagree at one end, which may indicate a read error. The chain uses TRBV5-5 and TRBJ2-1; 8 nucleotides match TRBD2. The germline gives CDR1 SGHKS, CDR2 YYEKEE (reference sequence). The CDR3 extends over 15 amino acids. The CDR3 protein is CASSLGASGRNEQFF. The CDR3 DNA sequence: TGTGCCAGCAGTTTGGGGGCTAGCGGGCGGAATGAGCAGTTCTTC.

The genes are TRBV18 and TRBJ1-3; 7 nucleotides agree with TRBD1. The CDR3 covers 16 residues. J was trimmed by 0 bases and V by 6 bases; bases with no gene match: 8. Germline CDR1 KGHSH, CDR2 LQKENI. For the CDR3, the DNA is TGTGCCAGCTCCTCGGGAGGGGGCGCCTCTGGAAACACCATATATTTT. Encoded protein: CASSSGGGASGNTIYF.

This chain joins TRBV19 and TRBJ2-2; the match to TRBD2 covers 10 bases. CDR3 size: 18 residues. Trimming took 0 bases from V and 4 from J; bases not matched to a gene: 8. Germline V gives CDR1 LNHDA, CDR2 SQIVND (reference sequence). The CDR3 DNA sequence: TGTGCCAGTAGTATAGATCGGCTAGCGGGGGTTCTCACCGGGGAGCTGTTTTTT. Translation gives CASSIDRLAGVLTGELFF.